This entry lists 24 T cell receptor beta chains sequenced from one sample in a study of blood T cell repertoires in COVID-19. The repertoire was sequenced with immunoSEQ multiplex PCR; TCRdb's copy has only in-frame clones and lacks some. This sample has fewer than 30,000 clones, with roughly 85% found just once. The sequenced sample was peripheral blood. These receptors were taken from an elderly woman with COVID-19, enrolled during active disease.

This chain uses TRBV6-6 with TRBJ2-2; TRBD1 agrees at 7 bases. There are 14 residues in the CDR3. Germline values: CDR1 MNHNY, CDR2 SVGAGI (reference sequence). The V and J ends lost 1 base and 6 bases, in that order; junction bases with no gene match: 2. CDR3 amino acids: CASSYLQGSGELFF. CDR3 DNA sequence: TGTGCCAGCAGTTACTTACAGGGGTCCGGGGAGCTGTTTTTT.

This chain uses TRBV20-1 with TRBJ2-1, with TRBD1 matching over 7 bases. Trimming cost V 3 bases and J 5 bases; bases outside gene matches: 4. The CDR3 spans 13 residues. Looked up from germline, CDR1 is DFQATT and CDR2 is SNEGSKA (reference sequence). CDR3 coding DNA: TGCAGTGCTAGTGGGACAGATCACAATGAGCAGTTCTTC. Its protein product is CSASGTDHNEQFF.

This clone was counted a single time. V gene TRBV6-1 combines with J gene TRBJ2-3, with TRBD2 matching over 9 bases. Germline CDR1 is MNHNS and CDR2 is SASEGT. The CDR3 extends over 19 amino acids. The junction had 11 bases not matched to a gene; V was cut back by 1 base and J by 0 bases. For the CDR3, the DNA is TGTGCCAGCAGTGAAGGTCGGGGTTTAGCGGGGGCGAGCACAGATACGCAGTATTTT. It encodes CASSEGRGLAGASTDTQYF.

The rearrangement joins TRBV6-5 to TRBJ2-5; tentatively, D is TRBD1 (6 bases). The germline CDR1 and CDR2 sequences are MNHEY and SVGAGI. The length of the CDR3 is 14 residues. Trimming removed 7 bases from V and 0 bases from J, with 12 bases in between. The CDR3 DNA reads TGTGCCAGCAAACAGGGACCTCACCAAGAGACCCAGTACTTC. This encodes CASKQGPHQETQYF.

This sequence joins TRBV30 and TRBJ1-4; tentatively, D is TRBD1 (6 bases). V was shortened by 2 bases and J by 8 bases, with 12 bases between the two germline ends. In germline, CDR1 is GTSNPN, CDR2 SVGIG (reference sequence). The CDR3 runs 13 residues. The CDR3 here is CAWSQRGGEKLFF. The CDR3 DNA follows: TGTGCCTGGAGTCAAAGGGGGGGCGAAAAACTGTTTTTT.

The chain's CDR3 is CASNSWGRNTGELFF. Written as DNA, the CDR3 is TGTGCCAGCAACTCCTGGGGGCGTAACACCGGGGAGCTGTTTTTT. The rearrangement links TRBV5-4 to TRBJ2-2; D is possibly TRBD1 (6 bases). This CDR3 spans 15 amino acids. The V and J ends lost 6 bases and 2 bases respectively, with 14 bases between them. Germline V CDR1 and CDR2: SGHNT, YYREEE (reference sequence).

This chain links TRBV6-5 with TRBJ2-7; D gene unclear. CDR1 and CDR2 from the germline V gene are MNHEY and SVGAGI. The CDR3 runs to 13 residues. Deletions cut 7 bases from V and 4 bases from J, with 14 bases between. The chain's CDR3 is CASTPYRGYEQYF. DNA of the CDR3: TGTGCCAGCACCCCCTACCGTGGTTACGAGCAGTACTTC.

The chain couples TRBV15 to TRBJ1-3; D is perhaps TRBD1 (5 bases). V was trimmed by 0 bases and J by 0 bases, leaving 15 bases between them. The CDR3 extends over 18 amino acids. Germline V gene lookup returns CDR1 LNHNV and CDR2 YYDKDF (reference sequence). Here the CDR3 DNA reads TGTGCCACCAGCAGAGATGGGGCTGTCCGTAACTCTGGAAACACCATATATTTT. Protein: CATSRDGAVRNSGNTIYF. The whole variable domain, filled in from reference TRBV15 and TRBJ1-3, reads DAMVIQNPRYQVTQFGKPVTLSCSQTLNHNVMYWYQQKSSQAPKLLFHYYDKDFNNEADTPDNFQSRRPNTSFCFLDIRSPGLGDTAMYLCATSRDGAVRNSGNTIYFGEGSWLTVV.

The gene calls are TRBV6-4 and TRBJ1-5, with D possibly being TRBD1 (6 bases). Germline V gene lookup returns CDR1 MRHNA and CDR2 SNTAGT. This CDR3 has 13 residues. The germline V and J ends were trimmed by 4 bases and 6 bases, with 10 bases remaining between them. The CDR3 region has the DNA TGTGCCAGCAGTGCCGAACAGGGTCAGCCCCAGCATTTT. Translating it yields CASSAEQGQPQHF.

V usage is TRBV6-5 and J usage is TRBJ2-1; 11 nucleotides match TRBD1. Germline-derived CDR1 and CDR2 are MNHEY and SVGAGI. Losses at the gene ends were 6 bases for V and 9 bases for J; bases not matched to a gene: 7. There are 14 residues in the CDR3. The CDR3 protein is CASRVGQGAGEQFF. The CDR3 coding sequence is TGTGCCAGCAGGGTAGGACAGGGGGCGGGTGAGCAGTTCTTC.

The CDR3 protein is CASSLGGGSGETQYF. The CDR3 nucleotides read TGTGCCAGCAGCTTAGGAGGGGGCTCGGGAGAGACCCAGTACTTC. The J gene is TRBJ2-5, the V gene TRBV7-2; TRBD1 agrees at 7 bases. The CDR3 is made up of 15 amino acids. Trimming cost V 1 base and J 4 bases; bases outside gene matches: 6. Germline CDR1 SGHTA, CDR2 FQGNSA.

This sequence joins TRBV19 and TRBJ1-1; D possibly corresponds to TRBD1 (5 bases). The CDR3 has 15 amino acids. V was clipped by 6 bases and J by 1 base, with 15 bases between them. The V gene's germline CDR1 is LNHDA and CDR2 SQIVND (reference sequence). CDR3 nucleotide sequence: TGTGCCAGTAGAAGTGGACACCTTAAGAACACTGAAGCTTTCTTT. The encoded protein is CASRSGHLKNTEAFF.

The rearrangement uses TRBV19 and TRBJ1-1, with a possible D match to TRBD1 (6 bases). The length of the CDR3 is 14 residues. V shed 3 bases and J shed 7 bases, with 15 bases lying between them. Germline CDR1 is LNHDA and CDR2 is SQIVND (reference sequence). The CDR3, as DNA: TGTGCCAGTAGTATTACGGACAGTATATTTGAAGCTTTCTTT. It yields the protein CASSITDSIFEAFF.

This clone was counted between two and nine times. The V and J genes are TRBV15 and TRBJ1-4; D is undetermined. Germline V gives CDR1 LNHNV, CDR2 YYDKDF (reference sequence). The V end was cut by 2 bases, the J end by 0 bases, with 10 bases between. The CDR3 contains 16 residues. CDR3 amino acids: CATSRNPRATNEKLFF. The CDR3, as DNA: TGTGCCACCAGCAGAAATCCCCGTGCAACTAATGAAAAACTGTTTTTT.

The rearrangement uses TRBV2 and TRBJ2-7; tentatively, D is TRBD2 (5 bases). Germline V lookup: CDR1 SNHLY, CDR2 FYNNEI. Trimming took off 4 bases at V and 0 bases at J, with 10 bases between the two ends. The CDR3 sequence is 14 residues long. The CDR3 DNA reads as TGTGCCAGCAGTGTGGACGGACTCTCCTACGAGCAGTACTTC. Translated: CASSVDGLSYEQYF.

V gene TRBV5-4 combines with J gene TRBJ1-2, with 12 bases that match TRBD1. The CDR3 loop spans 15 amino acids. Germline values: CDR1 SGHNT, CDR2 YYREEE (reference sequence). V shed 2 bases, J shed 7 bases, and the junction held 6 bases outside the gene matches. Here the CDR3 DNA reads TGTGCCAGCAGCTTTCCGGGACAGGGGGCGCGTGGCTACACCTTC. It codes for CASSFPGQGARGYTF.

This sequence joins TRBV4-2 and TRBJ2-5, with D perhaps matching TRBD1 (6 bases). The CDR3 loop spans 16 amino acids. The germline V gene has CDR1 LGHNA and CDR2 YNFKEQ. The V and J ends lost 0 bases and 4 bases respectively, with 15 bases between them. This CDR3 reads CASSQDRAGARETQYF. Written as DNA, the CDR3 is TGTGCCAGCAGCCAAGATCGGGCAGGGGCTCGAGAGACCCAGTACTTC.

This clone was found a few times. The CDR3 loop reads CASSGTEVTEAFF. CDR3 nucleotide sequence: TGCGCCAGCAGCGGGACAGAAGTCACTGAAGCTTTCTTT. J is TRBJ1-1 and V is TRBV5-1; 7 bases align to TRBD1. Germline CDR1 SGHRS, CDR2 YFSETQ. J gave up 4 bases and V 4 bases, and 4 bases lay outside the gene matches. The CDR3 runs to 13 residues.

The chain has TRBV6-5 and TRBJ2-3, with D possibly matching TRBD1 (5 bases). The germline V gene has CDR1 MNHEY and CDR2 SVGAGI. The CDR3 loop spans 14 amino acids. Trimming left V 6 bases short and J 5 bases short, with 15 bases between. The CDR3 loop reads CASSPPGRGDTQYF. CDR3 nucleotides: TGTGCCAGCAGCCCCCCAGGGCGCGGAGATACGCAGTATTTT.

The rearrangement uses TRBV18 and TRBJ1-4; D not certain. CDR3 length equals 15 residues. V shed 3 bases and J shed 0 bases, with 8 bases lying between them. In germline, CDR1 is KGHSH, CDR2 LQKENI. CDR3 sequence: CASSPRQATNEKLFF. CDR3 DNA: TGTGCCAGCTCACCCAGACAAGCAACTAATGAAAAACTGTTTTTT.

The gene calls are TRBV6-5 and TRBJ2-7; D remains ambiguous. V was shortened by 7 bases and J by 1 base, with 11 bases between the two germline ends. This CDR3 has 13 residues. Germline assignment: CDR1 MNHEY and CDR2 SVGAGI. CDR3 coding DNA: TGTGCCAGCACCTCCACTAATTCCTACGAGCAGTACTTC. Translation gives CASTSTNSYEQYF.

The count of this clone is one. The CDR3 region is CATKEGVNSNQPQHF. For the CDR3, the DNA is TGTGCCACCAAGGAGGGAGTGAATAGCAATCAGCCCCAGCATTTT. The chain uses TRBV19 and TRBJ1-5; D is unresolved. This CDR3 contains 15 residues. The germline V gene encodes CDR1 LNHDA and CDR2 SQIVND (reference sequence). Trimming removed 10 bases at V and 0 bases at J, with 16 bases between.

This chain links TRBV7-8 with TRBJ2-4; 8 bases map to TRBD1. Germline V CDR1 and CDR2: SGHVS, FQNEAQ. Germline trimming cut 7 bases from V and 5 bases from J; bases unmatched to any gene: 4. The length of the CDR3 is 13 residues. CDR3 coding DNA: TGTGCCAGCAAGACAGGGGCTCAAAACATTCAGTACTTC. Protein product: CASKTGAQNIQYF.

The chain recombines TRBV12-3 or TRBV12-4 with TRBJ1-2; no clear D. Trimming took 1 base from V and 8 from J, leaving 11 bases between them. The CDR3 runs 13 residues. CDR3 coding DNA: TGTGCCAGCAGTTTAGGGGAGGCCTTAGGCTACACCTTC. It is translated as CASSLGEALGYTF.